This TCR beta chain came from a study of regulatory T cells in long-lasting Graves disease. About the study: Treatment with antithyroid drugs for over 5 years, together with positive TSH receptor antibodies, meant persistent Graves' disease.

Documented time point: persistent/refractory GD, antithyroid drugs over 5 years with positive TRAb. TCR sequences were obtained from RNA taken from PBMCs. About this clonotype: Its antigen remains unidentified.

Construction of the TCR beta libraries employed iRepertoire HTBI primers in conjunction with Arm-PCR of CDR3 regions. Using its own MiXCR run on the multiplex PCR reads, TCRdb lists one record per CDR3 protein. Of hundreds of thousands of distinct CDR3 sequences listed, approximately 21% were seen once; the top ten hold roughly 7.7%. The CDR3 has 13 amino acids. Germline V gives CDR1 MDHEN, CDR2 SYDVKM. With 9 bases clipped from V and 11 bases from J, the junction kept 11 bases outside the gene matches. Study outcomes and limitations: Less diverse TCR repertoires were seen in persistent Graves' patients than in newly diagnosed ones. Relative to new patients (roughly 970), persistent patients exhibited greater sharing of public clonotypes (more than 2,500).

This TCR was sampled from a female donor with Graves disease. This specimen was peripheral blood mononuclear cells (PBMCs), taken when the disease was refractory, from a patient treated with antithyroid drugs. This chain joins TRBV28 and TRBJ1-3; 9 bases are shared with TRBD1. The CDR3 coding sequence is TGTGCCAGTACCGGGACAGGGAGGAACGCCATATATTTT. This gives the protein CASTGTGRNAIYF. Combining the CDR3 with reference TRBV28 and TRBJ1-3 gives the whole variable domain DVKVTQSSRYLVKRTGEKVFLECVQDMDHENMFWYRQDPGLGLRLIYFSYDVKMKEKGDIPEGYSVSREKKERFSLILESASTNQTSMYLCASTGTGRNAIYFGEGSWLTVV.